Listed here are 18 T cell receptor beta chains from one sample, sequenced in a study of T cells in tuberculosis. The data were produced by immunoSEQ multiplex PCR, yet TCRdb's version contains in-frame clones alone and is incomplete. The sample has roughly 10,000 clones, around 94% seen once. The specimen was PBMCs. These TCRs come from an adult with tuberculosis.

The chain couples TRBV27 to TRBJ1-6; TRBD1 is a possible D gene (5 bases). CDR1 and CDR2 from the germline V gene are MNHEY and SMNVEV (reference sequence). The length of the CDR3 is 14 residues. Trimming cost V 3 bases and J 7 bases, with 10 bases left between them. The CDR3 sequence is CASSLGLPNSPLHF. CDR3 nucleotide sequence: TGTGCCAGCAGTTTGGGACTGCCCAATTCACCCCTCCACTTT.

This chain connects TRBV21-1 to TRBJ2-1; TRBD1 is taken as the D call from the table, unchecked against the DNA. TRBV21-1 is a pseudogene locus. This CDR3 is built from 15 residues. The CDR3 spells CASSYRDRVNNEQFF. The DNA for the CDR3 is TGTGCCAGCAGCTACCGGGACAGGGTGAACAATGAGCAGTTCTTC.

This chain connects TRBV11-2 to TRBJ1-3, with 11 nucleotides matching TRBD1. V was clipped by 4 bases and J by 2 bases; unmatched bases: 13. CDR3 length equals 19 residues. Germline V gene lookup returns CDR1 SGHAT and CDR2 FQNNGV. The CDR3 DNA is TGTGCCAGCAGCTCACGTCCCGGGACAGGGGGTCTCGCTGGAAACACCATATATTTT. Its translation is CASSSRPGTGGLAGNTIYF.

The chain is built from TRBV29-1 and TRBJ1-1, with 7 bases identical to TRBD1. Germline CDR1 and CDR2: SQVTM and ANQGSEA. V gave up 7 bases and J gave up 1 base; unmatched junction bases: 9. The CDR3 consists of 14 residues. The DNA of the CDR3 is TGCAGCGCTGGGGACAGCGCGTCGAACACTGAAGCTTTCTTT. The encoded protein is CSAGDSASNTEAFF.

This clone was counted once. The chain has TRBV30 and TRBJ1-5, with D possibly being TRBD1 (5 bases). The V and J ends lost 0 bases and 4 bases respectively, with 10 bases between them. CDR1 and CDR2 (germline): GTSNPN, SVGIG (reference sequence). CDR3 length equals 14 residues. CDR3 sequence reads: CAWSVGQGNQPQHF. The CDR3 DNA reads as TGTGCCTGGAGTGTAGGGCAGGGTAATCAGCCCCAGCATTTT.

This clone was seen only once. The chain is built from TRBV13 and TRBJ2-2, with 10 bases identical to TRBD1. This CDR3 has 17 amino acids. In germline, CDR1 is PRHDT, CDR2 FYEKMQ (reference sequence). V was pared by 3 bases and J by 4 bases, with 8 bases of the junction left unmatched. The CDR3 DNA reads TGTGCCAGCAGCTTGCAGGCCGGGACAGGGGTCACCGGGGAGCTGTTTTTT. Translation: CASSLQAGTGVTGELFF.

This clone came up once. The rearrangement links TRBV5-6 to TRBJ1-3; 7 nucleotides align to TRBD1. V shed 4 bases and J 0 bases; nucleotides not matched to a gene: 7. The CDR3 consists of 16 residues. Germline V lookup: CDR1 SGHDT, CDR2 YYEEEE. CDR3 DNA sequence: TGTGCCAGCAGCGATCCGGGACAGAACTCTGGAAACACCATATATTTT. Residues: CASSDPGQNSGNTIYF.

The rearrangement links TRBV1 to TRBJ2-2; TRBD2, as called in the table, went unchecked against the DNA. TRBV1 has pseudogene status. The CDR3 length is 20 residues. The CDR3 reads CTSSQELLAWEFTNTGELFF. The CDR3 nucleotides are TGCACCAGCAGCCAAGAACTACTTGCGTGGGAGTTTACGAACACCGGGGAGCTGTTTTTT.

This chain links TRBV9 with TRBJ2-5; weak D call: TRBD2 (6 bases). CDR1 is SGDLS, CDR2 YYNGEE, per germline. This CDR3 region has 14 residues. V lost 4 bases and J 2 bases, leaving 12 bases between the germline ends. The CDR3 nucleotides read TGTGCCAGCAGCCCCTCCGGGAGACAAGAGACCCAGTACTTC. Protein: CASSPSGRQETQYF. Variable domain in full (rest from reference TRBV9 and TRBJ2-5): DSGVTQTPKHLITATGQRVTLRCSPRSGDLSVYWYQQSLDQGLQFLIQYYNGEERAKGNILERFSAQQFPDLHSELNLSSLELGDSALYFCASSPSGRQETQYFGPGTRLLVL.

The CDR3 sequence is CASSLEGAQGEKLFF. The CDR3 DNA is TGCGCCAGCAGCTTGGAGGGGGCTCAGGGAGAAAAACTGTTTTTT. The chain couples TRBV5-1 to TRBJ1-4; 7 bases line up with TRBD1. V lost 0 bases to trimming and J lost 8 bases; unmatched junction nucleotides: 7. CDR3 size: 15 residues. The germline CDR1 and CDR2 sequences are SGHRS and YFSETQ.

The V call is TRBV29-1, the J call TRBJ1-2; no firm D call. V was cut by 0 bases and J by 8 bases, with 10 bases left in between. Germline lookup yields CDR1 SQVTM and CDR2 ANQGSEA. The CDR3 length is 12 residues. The CDR3: CSVEDPWEGYTF. DNA for the CDR3: TGCAGCGTTGAAGATCCGTGGGAGGGCTACACCTTC.

The chain has TRBV6-5 and TRBJ2-1; 10 bases are shared with TRBD2. CDR1 and CDR2 from the germline V gene are MNHEY and SVGAGI. V lost 0 bases to trimming and J lost 5 bases; unmatched junction nucleotides: 4. The CDR3 spans 16 residues. CDR3 sequence reads: CASSYSPLAGNNEQFF. The CDR3 bases are TGTGCCAGCAGTTACTCGCCACTAGCGGGGAACAATGAGCAGTTCTTC.

The chain uses TRBV19 and TRBJ1-1; D is unclear. Germline V gene lookup returns CDR1 LNHDA and CDR2 SQIVND (reference sequence). Trimming took 1 base from V and 5 from J, leaving 8 bases between them. This CDR3 is built from 13 residues. Here the CDR3 DNA reads TGTGCCAGTAGTATAGCCCTATATACTGAAGCTTTCTTT. Translated: CASSIALYTEAFF.

About this clone itself: A junction end diverges from the germline sequence, so it may reflect a read error. The genes are TRBV4-1 and TRBJ1-2; a possible D gene is TRBD1 (6 bases). The CDR3 is made up of 15 amino acids. The germline V gene has CDR1 MGHRA and CDR2 YSYEKL. Here the CDR3 reads CASSQDPETGSSYAF. CDR3 coding DNA: TGCGCCAGCAGCCAAGATCCTGAGACAGGTTCTTCTTATGCCTTC.

This clone appeared once. The rearrangement joins TRBV4-1 to TRBJ2-1; D is perhaps TRBD2 (6 bases). CDR1 is MGHRA, CDR2 YSYEKL, per germline. Trimming took 4 bases from V and 1 from J, leaving 11 bases between them. The CDR3 spans 15 residues. The CDR3 sequence is CASSLLGGSYNEQFF. CDR3 bases: TGCGCCAGCAGCCTCTTGGGGGGATCCTACAATGAGCAGTTCTTC.

The CDR3 bases are TGTGCCAGCAACGTGGGGAGGGAAATACCTGAAGCTTTCTTT. This codes for CASNVGREIPEAFF. The chain carries TRBV2 and TRBJ1-1; D gene ambiguous. Germline CDR1 reads SNHLY; CDR2 reads FYNNEI. Between the trimmed V and J ends, which lost 7 bases and 6 bases, there was a span of 18 bases. The CDR3 has 14 amino acids. Full variable domain (remainder filled in from reference TRBV2 and TRBJ1-1): EPEVTQTPSHQVTQMGQEVILRCVPISNHLYFYWYRQILGQKVEFLVSFYNNEISEKSEIFDDQFSVERPDGSNFTLKIRSTKLEDSAMYFCASNVGREIPEAFFGQGTRLTVV.

V is TRBV2 and J is TRBJ1-4; D remains ambiguous. Germline V gene data show CDR1 as SNHLY and CDR2 as FYNNEI. This CDR3 is 13 amino acids long. V lost 5 bases, J lost 8 bases, and 12 bases lay in between. DNA for the CDR3: TGTGCCAGCAGTTCGGGAGGGAGGGAAAAACTGTTTTTT. This sequence encodes CASSSGGREKLFF. Looking up the rest from reference TRBV2 and TRBJ1-4 gives the full variable domain: EPEVTQTPSHQVTQMGQEVILRCVPISNHLYFYWYRQILGQKVEFLVSFYNNEISEKSEIFDDQFSVERPDGSNFTLKIRSTKLEDSAMYFCASSSGGREKLFFGSGTQLSVL.

The CDR3 DNA follows: TGTGCCAGCAGCCTAGGGACAGGGGTTGAGACCCAGTACTTC. This gives the protein CASSLGTGVETQYF. The genes are TRBV5-6 and TRBJ2-5; TRBD1 matches 10 bases. Germline CDR1 is SGHDT and CDR2 is YYEEEE. V trimming: 4 bases; J trimming: 5 bases; junction bases outside the gene matches: 5. The CDR3 is 14 amino acids. Supplemented by reference TRBV5-6 and TRBJ2-5, the full variable domain reads DAGVTQSPTHLIKTRGQQVTLRCSPKSGHDTVSWYQQALGQGPQFIFQYYEEEERQRGNFPDRFSGHQFPNYSSELNVNALLLGDSALYLCASSLGTGVETQYFGPGTRLLVL.